This T cell receptor (beta chain) was retrieved from a study of T cell repertoires in cytomegalovirus infection. Study as a whole: Shared public TCR beta signatures pointed to both CMV infection and a matching HLA type.

Each CDR3 protein is one row after TCRdb ran MiXCR on the reads. The sample contains hundreds of thousands of distinct CDR3 sequences, roughly a sixth of which appear only once. Whole-study findings and limits: HLA-C-restricted CMV-specific TCR beta clonotypes prevailed in the ex vivo response. Carriage of CMV together with the relevant HLA was identifiable through cumulative public TCR beta family frequency.

The CDR3 extends over 15 amino acids. Trimming cost V 0 bases and J 6 bases, with 14 bases left between them. Germline lookup yields CDR1 SGHTA and CDR2 FQGNSA. This clonotype was detected many times. Antigen specificity is unknown. The TCR was taken from a human donor in good health (CMV status not recorded). Some clones in this sample may be carry-over from other donors' samples. This sequence joins TRBV7-2 and TRBJ1-2, with D perhaps matching TRBD1 (5 bases). Sequencing used PBMCs. The CDR3 DNA is TGTGCCAGCAGCTTAGCCCGCGGCAGGGAGAATGGCTACACCTTC. It yields the protein CASSLARGRENGYTF. Based on the CDR3 plus reference TRBV7-2 and TRBJ1-2, the full variable domain is GAGVSQSPSNKVTEKGKDVELRCDPISGHTALYWYRQSLGQGLEFLIYFQGNSAPDKSGLPSDRFSAERTGGSVSTLTIQRTQQEDSAVYLCASSLARGRENGYTFGSGTRLTVV.